This T cell receptor beta chain was captured by sequencing in a study of OX40 agonist ivuxolimab in advanced cancers. For the study in its entirety: Ivuxolimab was a fully human IgG2 agonistic monoclonal antibody targeting the costimulatory receptor OX40 (CD134). Intravenous ivuxolimab was administered to patients every 2 weeks at six dose levels: 0.01, 0.1, 0.3, 1.5, 3 and 10 mg/kg. Prior anti-PD-1, anti-PD-L1 or anti-CTLA-4 therapy was permitted, and checkpoint inhibitors had been received by less than 45% of dose-escalation patients. Partial responses were achieved by three dose-escalation patients, of whom one had hepatocellular carcinoma and two had cutaneous melanoma. In the dose-escalation cohort, roughly 80% of patients were male, and the mean age was around 60 years, with a range of roughly 23 to 85. Of the roughly 51 patients in dose escalation, 19 had hepatocellular carcinoma, about 15 had melanoma, 9 had renal cell carcinoma and 9 had head and neck cancer. The point of sequencing TCRbeta in the periphery was to test whether ivuxolimab changed TCR sequence diversity and drove clonal T-cell expansion. The monotherapy dose-escalation portion (N ≈ 52 patients) of the phase I ivuxolimab trial is reported in the paper.

For sequencing of the TCRbeta CDR3 region, genomic DNA was extracted from the sorted cells. The immunoSEQ Assay was used for sequencing of TCRbeta CDR3 regions. What TCRdb holds here is the immuneACCESS table cut down to in-frame rearrangements. Part of the clones is not present; checked against another copy, under half of the missing clones reflect an unresolved V gene, and the others are unexplained. Counted in this sample were about 79,000 clones; roughly 91% of them appeared once. Clones ranked in the top ten supply around 0.33% of the sample. Patients with autoimmune disease history or receiving systemic immunosuppression were excluded from the trial. Peripheral blood for TCR sequencing was drawn from every dose cohort at baseline, at cycle 4 day 1 and at cycle 7 day 1. The samples were taken from a phase I, first-in-human, multicenter, open-label dose-escalation trial of ivuxolimab. Adults with locally advanced or metastatic melanoma, renal cell, hepatocellular, or head and neck squamous cell carcinoma were enrolled in the trial. Before TCR sequencing, CD4+ T cells and CD8+ T cells from peripheral blood were sorted into separate populations.

The germline V gene sets CDR1 to LGHNA and CDR2 to YNFKEQ. The CDR3 runs 16 residues from the cysteine to the phenylalanine. The retained sequence is limited to the CDR3, 48 bases, with the frame set at the first base. V lost 0 bases and J lost 0 bases; the stretch between them is 9 bases long. A note on this clone: Its antigen remains undetermined. No qualities accompany the bases; no much larger clone lies one base away.

The full study reports these points: Low levels of normalized T-cell clonal expansion were also seen in some patients who did not respond. Antigen specificity was not determined for the clonally expanded peripheral T cells. At doses from 0.1 to 3.0 mg/kg, clonal expansion was seen in both CD4+ and CD8+ blood T cells between baseline and week 6. On average, CD8+ T cells showed more expanded clones than CD4+ T cells after ivuxolimab. In partial responders in the 0.1-3.0 mg/kg groups, normalized peripheral clonal expansion was found to be among the lowest, especially among CD8+ T cells.

The sequence was collected from an adult with an advanced solid tumor such as melanoma, head and neck, liver or kidney cancer. Sequenced material: CD4+ or CD8+ T cells sorted from blood, taken in a trial of the OX40 agonist ivuxolimab. The rearranged segments are TRBV4-2 and TRBJ1-3, with the D gene not confidently named. The CDR3 region has the sequence CASSQDVAVSGNTIYF. The base sequence is TGTGCCAGCAGCCAAGATGTGGCGGTCTCTGGAAACACCATATATTTT.